In its sample, the clone carrying this TCR beta chain was seen once. The protocol was immunoSEQ multiplex PCR, while the TCRdb copy is restricted to in-frame clones and leaves out a portion. The table includes under 110,000 clones, about nine tenths detected once. The sample belongs to a study of T cell changes during pregnancy in multiple sclerosis. J lost 1 base, V lost 2 bases, and 13 bases had no gene match. This CDR3 comprises 18 residues. CDR1 and CDR2 from the germline V gene are SGHRS and YFSETQ. This material consisted of peripheral blood, taken after pregnancy. The sequence derives from a female donor with multiple sclerosis, enrolled in a pregnancy study. V gene TRBV5-1 combines with J gene TRBJ2-7, with 9 bases matching TRBD1. The CDR3 DNA reads TGCGCCAGCAGCTTTGGTGGGACAGGGAATCGATTTTCCTACGAGCAGTACTTC. Its protein product is CASSFGGTGNRFSYEQYF.